The rows below give T cell receptor beta chains drawn from one sample of a study of OX40 agonist ivuxolimab in advanced cancers. Clones were sequenced by immunoSEQ multiplex PCR, and TCRdb holds only the in-frame ones, with some missing. In the table there are about 72,000 clones, 80% to 90% of which are singletons. The sample was CD4+ or CD8+ T cells sorted from blood, taken in a trial of the OX40 agonist ivuxolimab. These receptors were obtained from an adult with an advanced solid tumor such as melanoma, head and neck, liver or kidney cancer. CDR3s include the opening cysteine and the closing phenylalanine or tryptophan. Fields, in order: D gene, J gene, clone size, V gene, CDR3 DNA, CDR3 protein. D genes are given only for firm matches. Clone size is shown for a subset of rows, as once, few, many or a class of expanded clone.

TRBD1 | TRBJ1-4 | - | TRBV5-4 | TGTGCCAGCAGCACCAAGACAGGGGGCGCGGCTGAAAAACTGTTTTTT | CASSTKTGGAAEKLFF
TRBD1 | TRBJ2-5 | - | TRBV7-8 | TGTGCCAGCAGCGTGGACAGGGGAAAGACCCAGTACTTC | CASSVDRGKTQYF
TRBD2 | TRBJ2-1 | - | TRBV27 | TGTGCCAGCAGTCCCAGGGTAGCGGGAGGCTACAATGAGCAGTTCTTC | CASSPRVAGGYNEQFF
- | TRBJ1-6 | once | TRBV11-2 | TGTGCCAGCAGCCCAATGACACGGGGAAATTCACCCCTCCACTTT | CASSPMTRGNSPLHF
- | TRBJ1-2 | - | TRBV5-1 | TGCGCCAGCAGCCTACGGACAGAGGGTGGCTACACCTTC | CASSLRTEGGYTF
- | TRBJ2-5 | few | TRBV5-4 | TGTGCCAGCAGCTTTTTAGGACAGCGGGAGACCCAGTACTTC | CASSFLGQRETQYF
TRBD1 | TRBJ2-3 | - | TRBV28 | TGTGCCAGCAGCCCCACAGGGGGAGGAATAACTAGCACAGATACGCAGTATTTT | CASSPTGGGITSTDTQYF
- | TRBJ2-1 | - | TRBV6-5 | TGTGCCAGCAGTTACTCCCGCGGGACAAACAATGAGCAGTTCTTC | CASSYSRGTNNEQFF
TRBD2 | TRBJ2-1 | - | TRBV13 | TGTGCCAGCAGCTTGGGTCAGCGGGGGGACTACAATGAGCAGTTCTTC | CASSLGQRGDYNEQFF
- | TRBJ1-5 | - | TRBV10-3 | TGTGCCATCAGTGAGTCGAGGGGGAACAGCAATCAGCCCCAGCATTTT | CAISESRGNSNQPQHF
- | TRBJ2-3 | - | TRBV5-4 | TGTGCCAGCACACTCAAGGGAGGGGGTCCCACAGATACGCAGTATTTT | CASTLKGGGPTDTQYF
- | TRBJ1-2 | few | TRBV28 | TGTGCCAGCAGTTTCCCCCAACGGGGATATGGCTACACCTTC | CASSFPQRGYGYTF
TRBD1 | TRBJ2-5 | - | TRBV7-9 | TGTGCCAGCAGCTTTGCGACAGGGCGAGAGACCCAGTACTTC | CASSFATGRETQYF